Reported below is one T cell receptor (beta chain). Only in-frame clones appear in the TCRdb table, and some are missing; sequencing was by immunoSEQ multiplex PCR. The table lists over 40,000 clones, roughly 80% of them singletons. The sample belongs to a study of memory CD4+ T cells and cytomegalovirus serostatus. Single viable CD3+CD4+CD8-CD45RO+ cells were sorted as the memory CD4+ T cells. Germline V gives CDR1 SQVTM, CDR2 ANQGSEA. V lost 7 bases to trimming and J lost 5 bases, with 9 bases between them. This CDR3 spans 11 amino acids. The chain is built from TRBV29-1 and TRBJ2-1; D may be TRBD1 (6 bases). The specimen was memory CD4+ T cells from blood. The clonotype was recovered from an adult in good health and CMV-seropositive. CDR3 sequence: CSAGQHNEQFF. The CDR3 bases are TGCAGCGCAGGACAGCACAATGAGCAGTTCTTC.